These 12 T cell receptor beta chains originate from one sample sequenced in a study of PD-L1 blockade in urothelial cancer (dated by TCRdb to between 2016 and 2019). The library was generated by the immunoSEQ multiplex PCR assay. What TCRdb holds here is the immuneACCESS table cut down to in-frame rearrangements. Part of the clones is not present; checked against another copy, under half of the missing clones reflect an unresolved V gene, and the others are unexplained. Recorded for this sample are approximately 46,000 clones; 81% of them occurred a single time. The ten largest clones represent 2.7% of the sample. Sequenced here: PBMCs, sampled around atezolizumab (anti-PD-L1) treatment. Every receptor here comes from a man aged 65-85 years with urothelial cancer.

This sequence joins TRBV18 and TRBJ2-5, with D maybe TRBD1 (5 bases). The V gene's germline CDR1 is KGHSH and CDR2 LQKENI. With 3 bases removed from V and 0 bases from J, the gap between germline ends came to 8 bases. This CDR3 spans 14 amino acids. CDR3 region: CASSPRANQETQYF. The CDR3 DNA follows: TGTGCCAGCTCACCCAGGGCCAACCAAGAGACCCAGTACTTC.

The chain recombines TRBV6-6 with TRBJ2-1, with D perhaps matching TRBD2 (5 bases). CDR1 is MNHNY, CDR2 SVGAGI, per germline (reference sequence). This CDR3 has 15 residues. Between the trimmed V and J ends, which lost 2 bases and 1 base, there was a span of 9 bases. CDR3: CASSYEGESYNEQFF. CDR3 coding DNA: TGTGCCAGCAGTTACGAGGGAGAATCCTACAATGAGCAGTTCTTC.

This chain connects TRBV2 to TRBJ1-4; 10 bases map to TRBD1. CDR1 is SNHLY, CDR2 FYNNEI, per germline. Trimming removed 7 bases from V and 7 bases from J; junction bases left unmatched: 6. The CDR3 contains 14 residues. DNA for the CDR3: TGTGCCAGCATGGGACAGGGGATCACTGAAAAACTGTTTTTT. Its translation: CASMGQGITEKLFF.

This clone appeared a few times. The chain is built from TRBV28 and TRBJ2-7, with D maybe TRBD1 (6 bases). Trimming cost V 8 bases and J 0 bases, with 11 bases left between them. CDR3 length: 13 amino acids. Germline V lookup: CDR1 MDHEN, CDR2 SYDVKM. The CDR3 reads CASRLGHSYEQYF. DNA of the CDR3: TGTGCCAGCCGGTTGGGACACTCCTACGAGCAGTACTTC.

CDR3 in DNA: TGTGCCAGCAGCTTAGGGCAGGGCACCGGGGAGCTGTTTTTT. The encoded protein is CASSLGQGTGELFF. The chain couples TRBV11-2 to TRBJ2-2; weak D call: TRBD1 (5 bases). The CDR3 has 14 amino acids. Trimming took off 1 base at V and 4 bases at J, with 7 bases between the two ends. Germline CDR1 is SGHAT and CDR2 is FQNNGV.

The chain combines TRBV7-9 with TRBJ1-1; D gene unclear. CDR3 length equals 14 residues. The V and J ends lost 1 base and 4 bases respectively, with 10 bases between them. Germline loops: CDR1 SEHNR, CDR2 FQNEAQ (reference sequence). This CDR3 is CASSLGELSTEAFF. Here the CDR3 DNA reads TGTGCCAGCAGCTTAGGAGAGCTCTCCACTGAAGCTTTCTTT.

This chain links TRBV4-2 with TRBJ2-1; 8 nucleotides match TRBD2. The CDR3 extends over 15 amino acids. The J segment lost 7 bases and the V segment lost 0 bases, leaving 5 bases of the junction unmatched. The germline V gene has CDR1 LGHNA and CDR2 YNFKEQ. CDR3 nucleotide sequence: TGTGCCAGCAGCCAAGATCCGGGACTAGAGAATGAGCAGTTCTTC. This encodes CASSQDPGLENEQFF.

V is TRBV11-2 and J is TRBJ2-1; TRBD1 matches at 7 bases. Germline loops: CDR1 SGHAT, CDR2 FQNNGV. V shed 4 bases, J shed 0 bases, and the junction held 6 bases outside the gene matches. This CDR3 has 16 residues. The CDR3 DNA is TGTGCCAGCAGCTCACGGACAGGCCGCTCCTACAATGAGCAGTTCTTC. This translates into CASSSRTGRSYNEQFF.

This chain joins TRBV5-1 and TRBJ1-4; a possible D gene is TRBD1 (6 bases). The CDR3 is made up of 15 amino acids. V shed 2 bases and J shed 8 bases, with 16 bases lying between them. Germline lookup yields CDR1 SGHRS and CDR2 YFSETQ. CDR3 loop: CASSFRGGQEEKLFF. As DNA, the CDR3 is TGCGCCAGCAGCTTCCGGGGGGGGCAGGAAGAAAAACTGTTTTTT.

The J gene is TRBJ1-4, the V gene TRBV7-2, with 7 positions matching TRBD1. J gave up 3 bases and V 1 base, and 2 bases lay outside the gene matches. The CDR3 has 15 residues. Per germline, CDR1 SGHTA and CDR2 FQGNSA. CDR3 residues: CASSLVGQSNEKLFF. CDR3 bases: TGTGCCAGCAGCTTAGTGGGACAGTCTAATGAAAAACTGTTTTTT.

The chain recombines TRBV14 with TRBJ2-1; D gene unclear. CDR3 length equals 11 residues. The germline V gene has CDR1 SGHDN and CDR2 FVKESK. Trimming left V 1 base short and J 9 bases short, with 4 bases between. The CDR3, as DNA: TGTGCCAGCAGCCAAGGAGGTGAGCAGTTCTTC. Protein product: CASSQGGEQFF.

This chain's CDR3 is CASSLSSQPQHF. The CDR3 nucleotides read TGTGCCAGCAGTTTATCGAGTCAGCCCCAGCATTTT. The V call is TRBV28, the J call TRBJ1-5, with D hard to call. The germline CDR1 and CDR2 sequences are MDHEN and SYDVKM. V dropped 1 base and J dropped 6 bases, with 4 bases sitting between them. The CDR3 covers 12 residues. The full variable domain, its missing parts supplied by reference TRBV28 and TRBJ1-5, is DVKVTQSSRYLVKRTGEKVFLECVQDMDHENMFWYRQDPGLGLRLIYFSYDVKMKEKGDIPEGYSVSREKKERFSLILESASTNQTSMYLCASSLSSQPQHFGDGTRLSIL.